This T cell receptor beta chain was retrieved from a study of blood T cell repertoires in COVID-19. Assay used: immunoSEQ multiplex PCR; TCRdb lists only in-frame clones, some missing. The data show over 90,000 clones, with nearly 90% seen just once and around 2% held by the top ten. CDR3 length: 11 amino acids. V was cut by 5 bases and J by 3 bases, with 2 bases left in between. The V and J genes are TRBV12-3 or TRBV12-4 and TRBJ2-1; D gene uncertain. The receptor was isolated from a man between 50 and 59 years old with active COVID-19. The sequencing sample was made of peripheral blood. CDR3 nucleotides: TGTGCCAGCAGTCTCTACAATGAGCAGTTCTTC. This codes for CASSLYNEQFF.